This T cell receptor (beta chain) was retrieved from a study of blood T cells in healthy people across ages. Study results and caveats: Observed TCR beta diversity per million T cells went down as age went up. This fall followed a roughly linear course with age.

Together with a sample-barcoded 5' primer, a J-beta primer mix was included in a second PCR lasting about 7 to 12 cycles. One entry per CDR3 protein, called by TCRdb with MiXCR from the 5' RACE reads. The sample shows about 1.4 million distinct CDR3 sequences, around 59% of them seen only once. A word on this clonotype: Its matching antigen is unknown.

V dropped 5 bases and J dropped 0 bases, with 5 bases sitting between them. CDR1 is SQVTM, CDR2 ANQGSEA, per germline. The CDR3 runs 11 residues. Sequencing was done on a sample of blood. V gene TRBV29-1 combines with J gene TRBJ2-7; D gene ambiguous. The TCR was taken from a man aged 18 to 35 in good health. CDR3 sequence (DNA): TGCAGCGTTACCAGCTCCTACGAGCAGTACTTC. This sequence encodes CSVTSSYEQYF.